This T cell receptor beta chain was sequenced during a study of shared clonotypes between healthy human individuals. Points on this clone: Its antigen is currently unknown. In the same sample, other DNA sequences code for this CDR3.

In germline, CDR1 is SGHTA, CDR2 FQGNSA. The CDR3 runs to 13 residues. The V end was cut by 2 bases, the J end by 5 bases, with 6 bases between. General study points: The study found 4.5% to 5% of naive CD4 clonotypes shared across several donors.

TCRdb's copy holds only in-frame clones and misses some; the assay was immunoSEQ multiplex PCR. The table records about 1.5 million clones, around 98% of them present only once. Source material: naive CD4+ T cells sorted from blood. Subset reported: CD45RA+ positively selected. The TCR comes from a man aged 30-40 years in good health. The J gene is TRBJ2-2, the V gene TRBV7-2; a weak D match, TRBD1 (5 bases). The CDR3 coding sequence is TGTGCCAGCAGCTTAAGGGGAACCGGGGAGCTGTTTTTT. Encoded protein: CASSLRGTGELFF.